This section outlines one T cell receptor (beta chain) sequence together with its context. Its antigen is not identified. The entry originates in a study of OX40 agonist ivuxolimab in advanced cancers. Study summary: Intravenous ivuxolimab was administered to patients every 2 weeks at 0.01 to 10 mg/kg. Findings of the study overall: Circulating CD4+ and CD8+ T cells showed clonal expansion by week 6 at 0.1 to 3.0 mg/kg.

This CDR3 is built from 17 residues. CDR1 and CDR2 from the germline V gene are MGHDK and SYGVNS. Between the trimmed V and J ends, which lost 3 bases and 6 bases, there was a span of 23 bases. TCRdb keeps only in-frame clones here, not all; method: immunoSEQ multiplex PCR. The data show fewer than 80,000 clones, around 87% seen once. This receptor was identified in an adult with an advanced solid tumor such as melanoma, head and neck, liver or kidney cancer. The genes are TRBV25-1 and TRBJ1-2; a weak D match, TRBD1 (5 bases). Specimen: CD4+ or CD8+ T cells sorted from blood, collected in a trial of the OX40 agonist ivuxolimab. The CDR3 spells CASSDHTGRGGEHGYTF. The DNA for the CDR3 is TGTGCCAGCAGTGATCATACGGGGAGGGGTGGGGAACATGGCTACACCTTC.